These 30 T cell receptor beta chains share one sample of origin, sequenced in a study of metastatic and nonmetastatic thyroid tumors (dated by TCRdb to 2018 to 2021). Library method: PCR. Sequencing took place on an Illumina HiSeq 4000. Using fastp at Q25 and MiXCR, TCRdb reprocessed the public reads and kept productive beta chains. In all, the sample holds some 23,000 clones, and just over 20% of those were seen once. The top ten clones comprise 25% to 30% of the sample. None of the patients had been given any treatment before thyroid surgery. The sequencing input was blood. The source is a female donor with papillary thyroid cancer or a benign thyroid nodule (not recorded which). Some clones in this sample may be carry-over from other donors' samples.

CDR3 residues: CASSVDTVNTEAFF. The CDR3 nucleotides read TGTGCCAGCAGCGTTGACACCGTGAACACTGAAGCTTTCTTT. The gene calls are TRBV11-2 and TRBJ1-1; D uncertain. This CDR3 has 14 amino acids. Trimming stripped 5 bases from V and 0 bases from J, with 10 bases between. CDR1 and CDR2 (germline): SGHAT, FQNNGV.

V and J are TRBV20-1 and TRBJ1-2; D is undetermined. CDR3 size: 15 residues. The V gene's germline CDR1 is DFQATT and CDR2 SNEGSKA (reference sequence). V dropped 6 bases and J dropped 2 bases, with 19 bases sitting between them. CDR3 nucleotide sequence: TGCAGTGCAAACTCAAGGGAGGGCTCAAACTATGGCTACACCTTC. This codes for CSANSREGSNYGYTF.

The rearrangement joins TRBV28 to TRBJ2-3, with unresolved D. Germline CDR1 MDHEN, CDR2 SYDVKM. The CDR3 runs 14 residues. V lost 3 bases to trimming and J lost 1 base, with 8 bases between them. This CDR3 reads CASSFLVRTDTQYF. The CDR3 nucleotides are TGTGCCAGCAGTTTTTTGGTCCGCACAGATACGCAGTATTTT.

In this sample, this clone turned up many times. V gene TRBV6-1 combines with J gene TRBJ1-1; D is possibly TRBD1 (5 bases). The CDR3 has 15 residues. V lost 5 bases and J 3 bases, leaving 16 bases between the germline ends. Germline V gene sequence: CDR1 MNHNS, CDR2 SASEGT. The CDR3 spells CASSSRTWGYTEAFF. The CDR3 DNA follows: TGTGCCAGCAGTTCAAGGACATGGGGGTACACTGAAGCTTTCTTT.

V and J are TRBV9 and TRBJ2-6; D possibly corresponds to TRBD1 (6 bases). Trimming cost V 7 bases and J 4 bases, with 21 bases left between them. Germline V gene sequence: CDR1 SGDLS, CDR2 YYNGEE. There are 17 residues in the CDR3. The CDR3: CASSPVQGSGGANVLTF. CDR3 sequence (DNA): TGTGCCAGCTCTCCGGTACAGGGATCTGGAGGGGCCAACGTCCTGACTTTC. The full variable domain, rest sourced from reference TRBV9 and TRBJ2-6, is DSGVTQTPKHLITATGQRVTLRCSPRSGDLSVYWYQQSLDQGLQFLIQYYNGEERAKGNILERFSAQQFPDLHSELNLSSLELGDSALYFCASSPVQGSGGANVLTFGAGSRLTVL.

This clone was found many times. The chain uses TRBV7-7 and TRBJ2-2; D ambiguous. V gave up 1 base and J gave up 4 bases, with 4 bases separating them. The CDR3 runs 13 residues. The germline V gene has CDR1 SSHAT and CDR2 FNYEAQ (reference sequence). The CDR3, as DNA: TGTGCCAGCAGCTTAGTCTCCACCGGGGAGCTGTTTTTT. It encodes CASSLVSTGELFF. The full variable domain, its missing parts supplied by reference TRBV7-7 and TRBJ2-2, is GAGVSQSPRYKVTKRGQDVTLRCDPISSHATLYWYQQALGQGPEFLTYFNYEAQPDKSGLPSDRFSAERPEGSISTLTIQRTEQRDSAMYRCASSLVSTGELFFGEGSRLTVL.

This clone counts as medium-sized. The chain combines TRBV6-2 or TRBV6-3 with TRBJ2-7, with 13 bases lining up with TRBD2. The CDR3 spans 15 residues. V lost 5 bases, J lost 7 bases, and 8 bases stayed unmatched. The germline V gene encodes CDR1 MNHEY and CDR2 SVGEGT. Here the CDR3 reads CASSDTSGRDWEQYF. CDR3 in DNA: TGTGCCAGCAGTGATACTAGCGGGAGGGATTGGGAGCAGTACTTC.

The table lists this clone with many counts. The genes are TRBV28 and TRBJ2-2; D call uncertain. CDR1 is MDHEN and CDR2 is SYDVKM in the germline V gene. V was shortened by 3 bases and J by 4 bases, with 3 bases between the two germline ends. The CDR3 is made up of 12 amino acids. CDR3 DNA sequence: TGTGCCAGCAGTTTGCCCACCGGGGAGCTGTTTTTT. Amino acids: CASSLPTGELFF.

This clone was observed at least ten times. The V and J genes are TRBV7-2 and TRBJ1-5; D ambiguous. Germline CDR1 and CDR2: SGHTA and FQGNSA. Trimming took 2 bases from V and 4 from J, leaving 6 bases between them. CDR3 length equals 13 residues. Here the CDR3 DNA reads TGTGCCAGCAGCTTACTGAGGAATCAGCCCCAGCATTTT. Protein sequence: CASSLLRNQPQHF.

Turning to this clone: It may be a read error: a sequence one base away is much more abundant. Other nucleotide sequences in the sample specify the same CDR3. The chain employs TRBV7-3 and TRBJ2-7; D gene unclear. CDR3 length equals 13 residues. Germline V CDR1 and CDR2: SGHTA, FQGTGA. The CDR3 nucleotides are TGTGCCAGCAGCTTATCGGGCCCCTACGAACAGTACTTC. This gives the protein CASSLSGPYEQYF.

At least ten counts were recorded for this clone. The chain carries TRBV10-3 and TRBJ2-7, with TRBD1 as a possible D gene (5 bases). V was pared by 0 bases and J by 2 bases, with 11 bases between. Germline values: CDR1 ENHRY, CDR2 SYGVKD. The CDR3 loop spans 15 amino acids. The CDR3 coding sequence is TGTGCCATCAGTGAGTCGGACGCAGGGACCTACGAGCAGTACTTC. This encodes CAISESDAGTYEQYF.

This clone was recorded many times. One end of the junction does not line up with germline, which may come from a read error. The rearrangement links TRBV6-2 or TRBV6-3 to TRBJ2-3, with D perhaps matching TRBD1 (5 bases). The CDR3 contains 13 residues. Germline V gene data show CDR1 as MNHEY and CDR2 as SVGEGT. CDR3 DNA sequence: TGTGCCAGCAGTTATGGAGTTACAGGTACGCAGTATTTT. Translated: CASSYGVTGTQYF.

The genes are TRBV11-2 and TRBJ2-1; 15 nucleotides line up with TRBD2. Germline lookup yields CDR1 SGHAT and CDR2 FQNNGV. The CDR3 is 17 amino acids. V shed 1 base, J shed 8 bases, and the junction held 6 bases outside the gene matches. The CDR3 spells CASSLGTGLAGGDEQFF. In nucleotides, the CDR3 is TGTGCCAGCAGCTTAGGGACCGGACTAGCGGGAGGGGATGAGCAGTTCTTC. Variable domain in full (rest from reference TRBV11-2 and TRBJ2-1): EAGVAQSPRYKIIEKRQSVAFWCNPISGHATLYWYQQILGQGPKLLIQFQNNGVVDDSQLPKDRFSAERLKGVDSTLKIQPAKLEDSAVYLCASSLGTGLAGGDEQFFGPGTRLTVL.

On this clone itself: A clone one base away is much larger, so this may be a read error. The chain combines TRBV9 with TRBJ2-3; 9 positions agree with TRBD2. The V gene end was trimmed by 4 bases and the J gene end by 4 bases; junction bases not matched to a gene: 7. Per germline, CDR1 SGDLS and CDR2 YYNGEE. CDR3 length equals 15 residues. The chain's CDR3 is CASSLFAGGPDTQYF. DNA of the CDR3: TGTGCCAGCAGCTTATTTGCGGGAGGGCCAGATACGCAGTATTTT.

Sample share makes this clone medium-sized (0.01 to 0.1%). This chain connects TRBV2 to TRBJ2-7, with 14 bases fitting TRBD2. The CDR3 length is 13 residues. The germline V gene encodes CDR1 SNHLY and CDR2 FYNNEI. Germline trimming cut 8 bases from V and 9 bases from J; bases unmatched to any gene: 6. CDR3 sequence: CASSGTSGSSQYF. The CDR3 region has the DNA TGTGCCAGCTCTGGGACTAGCGGGAGCTCGCAGTACTTC.

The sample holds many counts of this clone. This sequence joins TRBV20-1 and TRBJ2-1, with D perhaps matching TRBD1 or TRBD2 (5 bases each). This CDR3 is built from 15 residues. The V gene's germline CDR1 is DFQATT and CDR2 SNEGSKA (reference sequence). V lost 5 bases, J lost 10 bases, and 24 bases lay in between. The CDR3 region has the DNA TGCAGTGCTGGGGCCGGATTCCGCGCCCCGGGGGAGCAGTTCTTC. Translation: CSAGAGFRAPGEQFF.

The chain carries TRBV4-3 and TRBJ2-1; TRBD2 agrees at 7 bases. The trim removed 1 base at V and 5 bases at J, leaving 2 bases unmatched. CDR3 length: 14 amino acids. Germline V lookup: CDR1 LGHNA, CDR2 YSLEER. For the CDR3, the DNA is TGCGCCAGCAGCCAAGGGACTAGTCACAATGAGCAGTTCTTC. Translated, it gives CASSQGTSHNEQFF.

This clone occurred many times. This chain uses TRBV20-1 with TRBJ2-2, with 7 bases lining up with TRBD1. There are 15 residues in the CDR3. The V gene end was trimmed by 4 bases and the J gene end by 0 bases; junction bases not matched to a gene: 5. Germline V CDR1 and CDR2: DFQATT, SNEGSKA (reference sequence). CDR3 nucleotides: TGCAGTGCTACAACAGGGGCTACGAACACCGGGGAGCTGTTTTTT. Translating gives CSATTGATNTGELFF.

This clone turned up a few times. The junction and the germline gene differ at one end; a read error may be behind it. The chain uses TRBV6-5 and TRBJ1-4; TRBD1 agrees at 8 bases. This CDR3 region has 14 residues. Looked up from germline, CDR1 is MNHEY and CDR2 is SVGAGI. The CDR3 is CSSSHLTGDEKLFF. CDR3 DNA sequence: TGTTCCAGCAGTCACTTGACAGGGGATGAAAAACTGTTTTTT.

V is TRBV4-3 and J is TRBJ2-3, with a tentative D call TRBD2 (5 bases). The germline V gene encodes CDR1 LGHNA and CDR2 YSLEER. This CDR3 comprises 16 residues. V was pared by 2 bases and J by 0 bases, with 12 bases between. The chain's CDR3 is CASSQYVGISTDTQYF. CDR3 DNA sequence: TGCGCCAGCAGCCAATACGTCGGGATCAGCACAGATACGCAGTATTTT.

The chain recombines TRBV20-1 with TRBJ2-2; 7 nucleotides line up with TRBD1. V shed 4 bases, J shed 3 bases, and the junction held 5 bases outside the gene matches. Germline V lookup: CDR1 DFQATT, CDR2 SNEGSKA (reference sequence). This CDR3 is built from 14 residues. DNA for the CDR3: TGCAGTGCTACGACAGGGCGAGACACCGGGGAGCTGTTTTTT. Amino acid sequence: CSATTGRDTGELFF.

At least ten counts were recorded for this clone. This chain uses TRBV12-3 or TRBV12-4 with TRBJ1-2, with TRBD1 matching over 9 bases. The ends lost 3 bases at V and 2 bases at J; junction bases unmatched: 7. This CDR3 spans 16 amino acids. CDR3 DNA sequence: TGTGCCAGCAGTTTGGGATGGGGACAGGGAAACTATGGCTACACCTTC. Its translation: CASSLGWGQGNYGYTF.

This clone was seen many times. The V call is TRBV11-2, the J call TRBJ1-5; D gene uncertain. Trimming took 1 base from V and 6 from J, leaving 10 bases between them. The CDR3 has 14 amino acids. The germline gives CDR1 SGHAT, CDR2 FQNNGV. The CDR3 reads CASSLGLGSQPQHF. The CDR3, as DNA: TGTGCCAGCAGCTTAGGGTTGGGTAGTCAGCCCCAGCATTTT.

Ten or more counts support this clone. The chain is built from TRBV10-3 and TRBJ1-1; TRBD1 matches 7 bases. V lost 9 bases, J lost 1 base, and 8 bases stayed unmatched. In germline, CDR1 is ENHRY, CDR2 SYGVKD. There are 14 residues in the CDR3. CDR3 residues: CAIRRGQQNTEAFF. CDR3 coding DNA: TGTGCCATTCGACGGGGACAGCAGAACACTGAAGCTTTCTTT.

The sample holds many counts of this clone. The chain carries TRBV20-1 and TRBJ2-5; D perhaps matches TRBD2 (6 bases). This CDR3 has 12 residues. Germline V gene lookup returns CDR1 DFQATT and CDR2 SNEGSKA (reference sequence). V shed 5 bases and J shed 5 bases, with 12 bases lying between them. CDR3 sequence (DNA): TGCAGTGCTCCCGAGGAGGGGGAGACCCAGTACTTC. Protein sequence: CSAPEEGETQYF.

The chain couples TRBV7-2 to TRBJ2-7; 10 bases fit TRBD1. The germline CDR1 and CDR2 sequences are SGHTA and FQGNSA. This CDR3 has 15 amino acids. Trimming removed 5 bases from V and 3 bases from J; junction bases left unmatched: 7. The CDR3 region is CASSVRDRGIYEQYF. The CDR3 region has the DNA TGTGCCAGCAGCGTCCGGGACAGGGGCATCTACGAGCAGTACTTC.

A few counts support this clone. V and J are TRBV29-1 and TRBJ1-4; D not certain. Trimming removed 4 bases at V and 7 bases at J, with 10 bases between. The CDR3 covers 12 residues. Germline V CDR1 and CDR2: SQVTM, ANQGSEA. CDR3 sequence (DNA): TGCAGCGTTGCCGGGGTGGGTGAAAAACTGTTTTTT. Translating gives CSVAGVGEKLFF.

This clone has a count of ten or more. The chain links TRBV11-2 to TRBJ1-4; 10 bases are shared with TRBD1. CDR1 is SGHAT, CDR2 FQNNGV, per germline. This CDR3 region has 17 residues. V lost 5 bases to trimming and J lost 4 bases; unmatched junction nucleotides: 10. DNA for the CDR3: TGTGCCAGCAGCCCCCCGGGGCGGACAGGGGGTAATGAAAAACTGTTTTTT. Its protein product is CASSPPGRTGGNEKLFF.

The CDR3 DNA reads TGCGCCAGCAGCCCTATTGACAGGCCCTACGAGCAGTACTTC. Protein sequence: CASSPIDRPYEQYF. The J gene is TRBJ2-7, the V gene TRBV5-1; D might be TRBD1 (6 bases). Trimming took 4 bases from V and 2 from J, leaving 13 bases between them. CDR1 is SGHRS, CDR2 YFSETQ, per germline. This CDR3 is 14 amino acids long. The full variable domain, in which reference TRBV5-1 and TRBJ2-7 provide the parts outside the CDR3, is KAGVTQTPRYLIKTRGQQVTLSCSPISGHRSVSWYQQTPGQGLQFLFEYFSETQRNKGNFPGRFSGRQFSNSRSEMNVSTLELGDSALYLCASSPIDRPYEQYFGPGTRLTVT.

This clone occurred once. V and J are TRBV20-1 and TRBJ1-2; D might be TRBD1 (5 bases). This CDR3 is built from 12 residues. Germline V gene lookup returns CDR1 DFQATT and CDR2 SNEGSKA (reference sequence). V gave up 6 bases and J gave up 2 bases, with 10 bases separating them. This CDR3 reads CSAVQGNYGYTF. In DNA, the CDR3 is TGCAGTGCGGTCCAGGGCAACTATGGCTACACCTTC.